This T cell receptor (beta chain) appears in the sequencing data of a study of T cells after yellow fever vaccination. Study-wide findings and caveats: Reappearing after the booster were most of the clones from primary vaccination (less than 97% CD4, 88% CD8).

This clonotype showed up many times. The antigen is undetermined. For TCR, cDNA came from 5'RACE template switching, which added a universal primer site and UMIs. Each CDR3 protein is one row after TCRdb ran MiXCR on the 5' RACE reads. The sample includes a few hundred thousand distinct CDR3 sequences, 15% to 20% of them seen just once. The material sequenced was PBMCs, taken before the yellow fever booster vaccination. The receptor's source is a man between 18 and 35 years old who received the YFV17D yellow fever vaccine.

The CDR3, as DNA: TGCGCCAGCAGCACCCGGAGGGGAGAGGTCGGGGAGCTGTTTTTT. It is translated as CASSTRRGEVGELFF. The V and J genes are TRBV5-1 and TRBJ2-2, with a tentative D call TRBD2 (6 bases). Germline CDR1 SGHRS, CDR2 YFSETQ. The germline V and J ends were trimmed by 4 bases and 7 bases, with 17 bases remaining between them. This CDR3 spans 15 amino acids.